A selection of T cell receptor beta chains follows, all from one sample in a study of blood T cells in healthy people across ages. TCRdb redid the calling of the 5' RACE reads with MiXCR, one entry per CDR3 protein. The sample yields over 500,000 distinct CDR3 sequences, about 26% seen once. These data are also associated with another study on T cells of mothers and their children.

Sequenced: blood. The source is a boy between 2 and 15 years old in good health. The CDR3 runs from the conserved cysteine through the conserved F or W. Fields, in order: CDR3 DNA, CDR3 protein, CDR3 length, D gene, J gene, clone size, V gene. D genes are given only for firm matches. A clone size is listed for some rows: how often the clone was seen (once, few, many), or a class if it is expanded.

CDR3 DNA: TGTGCCACCTCTGAGGGGGTGATCTACGAGCAGTACTTC
CDR3 protein: CATSEGVIYEQYF
CDR3 length: 13
D gene: .
J gene: TRBJ2-7
clone size: .
V gene: TRBV10-3

CDR3 DNA: TGTGCCAGCAGCCAAGTTCGGGGACAACCCCTCCACTTT
CDR3 protein: CASSQVRGQPLHF
CDR3 length: 13
D gene: .
J gene: TRBJ1-6
clone size: .
V gene: TRBV3-1

CDR3 DNA: TGTGCCAGCAGCTTAGACAGGGCGCCCGGCTACACCTTC
CDR3 protein: CASSLDRAPGYTF
CDR3 length: 13
D gene: .
J gene: TRBJ1-2
clone size: many
V gene: TRBV7-2

CDR3 DNA: TGCGCCAGCAGTCAAGAGGGCGGCTATAACTATGGCTACACCTTC
CDR3 protein: CASSQEGGYNYGYTF
CDR3 length: 15
D gene: .
J gene: TRBJ1-2
clone size: .
V gene: TRBV4-3

CDR3 DNA: TGCAGCGTTGATGGCCTAGCGGGAGACAATGAGCAGTTCTTC
CDR3 protein: CSVDGLAGDNEQFF
CDR3 length: 14
D gene: TRBD2
J gene: TRBJ2-1
clone size: .
V gene: TRBV29-1

CDR3 DNA: TGTGCCACCAGTGAATCAGGGACCCAAGAGACCCAGTACTTC
CDR3 protein: CATSESGTQETQYF
CDR3 length: 14
D gene: .
J gene: TRBJ2-5
clone size: .
V gene: TRBV24-1

CDR3 DNA: TGCGCCAGCAGCTGGGGGACAGGGGAGGAAAAACTGTTTTTT
CDR3 protein: CASSWGTGEEKLFF
CDR3 length: 14
D gene: TRBD1
J gene: TRBJ1-4
clone size: few
V gene: TRBV5-1

CDR3 DNA: TGTGCCATCAGTGATAACAAGCCTGGGGCCAACGTCCTGACTTTC
CDR3 protein: CAISDNKPGANVLTF
CDR3 length: 15
D gene: .
J gene: TRBJ2-6
clone size: once
V gene: TRBV10-3

CDR3 DNA: TGCGCCAGCAGTCCGACACAGGGGAGAGGTGAAAAACTGTTTTTT
CDR3 protein: CASSPTQGRGEKLFF
CDR3 length: 15
D gene: TRBD1
J gene: TRBJ1-4
clone size: .
V gene: TRBV5-1

CDR3 DNA: TGTGCCAGCAGTTTGGGGACAGGGGGTGAAAAACTGTTTTTT
CDR3 protein: CASSLGTGGEKLFF
CDR3 length: 14
D gene: TRBD1
J gene: TRBJ1-4
clone size: .
V gene: TRBV7-9

CDR3 DNA: TGCAGCGCGACAGGGAACCAAGAGACCCAGTACTTC
CDR3 protein: CSATGNQETQYF
CDR3 length: 12
D gene: TRBD1
J gene: TRBJ2-5
clone size: few
V gene: TRBV29-1

CDR3 DNA: TGTGCCAGCAGTTTTCGCGCGAGGGACCGATGGGGGACCCAGTACTTC
CDR3 protein: CASSFRARDRWGTQYF
CDR3 length: 16
D gene: .
J gene: TRBJ2-5
clone size: .
V gene: TRBV28

CDR3 DNA: TGTGCCAGCAGCGACAGGGTTTCAGAGACCCAGTACTTC
CDR3 protein: CASSDRVSETQYF
CDR3 length: 13
D gene: TRBD1
J gene: TRBJ2-5
clone size: few
V gene: TRBV2

CDR3 DNA: TGCAGTGCCGACCCCCCACTAGCGGGAGTTGAGCAGTACTTC
CDR3 protein: CSADPPLAGVEQYF
CDR3 length: 14
D gene: TRBD2
J gene: TRBJ2-7
clone size: .
V gene: TRBV20-1

CDR3 DNA: TGCGCCAGCAGCCGGGACGTCACGGGGGTTGAAACAGATACGCAGTATTTT
CDR3 protein: CASSRDVTGVETDTQYF
CDR3 length: 17
D gene: .
J gene: TRBJ2-3
clone size: .
V gene: TRBV4-1

CDR3 DNA: TGCAGTGCTAGAGATTCGCAGGGCAGTAGCTCCTACGAGCAGTACTTC
CDR3 protein: CSARDSQGSSSYEQYF
CDR3 length: 16
D gene: .
J gene: TRBJ2-7
clone size: .
V gene: TRBV20-1

CDR3 DNA: TGCAGCGTTGACGCCGGTAGCGGGGACTACAATGAGCAGTTCTTC
CDR3 protein: CSVDAGSGDYNEQFF
CDR3 length: 15
D gene: TRBD2
J gene: TRBJ2-1
clone size: few
V gene: TRBV29-1

CDR3 DNA: TGTGCCAGCAGCTCCCTCCTTAGGGGGCTAGGCTACACCTTC
CDR3 protein: CASSSLLRGLGYTF
CDR3 length: 14
D gene: TRBD1
J gene: TRBJ1-2
clone size: .
V gene: TRBV13

CDR3 DNA: TGTGCCAGCAGTGGTTTTAGCGGGAGTACAGATACGCAGTATTTT
CDR3 protein: CASSGFSGSTDTQYF
CDR3 length: 15
D gene: TRBD2
J gene: TRBJ2-3
clone size: many
V gene: TRBV6-1

CDR3 DNA: TGCAGCGTTGCGCTTCGACTGGCTAACGAGGACATTCAGTACTTC
CDR3 protein: CSVALRLANEDIQYF
CDR3 length: 15
D gene: .
J gene: TRBJ2-4
clone size: .
V gene: TRBV29-1

CDR3 DNA: TGCAGTGCTAGAGGTTTCCTAGGGGACAATGAGCAGTTCTTC
CDR3 protein: CSARGFLGDNEQFF
CDR3 length: 14
D gene: .
J gene: TRBJ2-1
clone size: .
V gene: TRBV20-1